Below are 9 T cell receptor beta chains sequenced from a single sample in a study of T cells expressing NK-cell markers. TCRdb re-called the 5' RACE reads; one entry per CDR3 protein, DNA not given. The sample has some 500,000 distinct CDR3 sequences, and its top ten clones hold over 1.3%. The sample comprised blood T cells: a sorted CD56 or NKG2C T cell subset, CD4+ or CD8+ T cells, or bulk PBMC T cells (not recorded which). Every receptor here comes from a woman aged 50 to 65 in good health.

The chain employs TRBV7-2 and TRBJ1-1; TCRdb calls TRBD1, which cannot be checked without DNA. CDR1 is SGHTA and CDR2 is FQGNSA in the germline V gene. The CDR3 totals 12 residues. The CDR3 is CASSYRGPEAFF.

The V call is TRBV12-5, the J call TRBJ1-5; absent DNA, TCRdb's TRBD1 call cannot be checked. CDR1 LGHNT and CDR2 FRNRAP come from the germline V gene. The CDR3 spans 19 residues. The CDR3 spells CASGSSTGGLFYSNQPQHF.

The rearrangement links TRBV6-5 to TRBJ2-2; checking the TCRdb D call of TRBD2 is not possible without DNA. The CDR3 covers 18 residues. The germline V gene has CDR1 MNHEY and CDR2 SVGAGI. The CDR3 protein is CASSRYKRLATNTGELFF.

V is TRBV15 and J is TRBJ2-3; TCRdb gives TRBD2 as the D gene, but with no DNA this cannot be confirmed. The CDR3 has 15 amino acids. CDR1 is LNHNV and CDR2 is YYDKDF in the germline V gene (reference sequence). The CDR3 loop reads CATSSGGRRRDTQYF.

This CDR3 is CATMGAGNNSPLHF. The chain recombines TRBV10-2 with TRBJ1-6; with no DNA, the TCRdb D assignment of TRBD1 cannot be verified. The V gene's germline CDR1 is WSHSY and CDR2 SAAADI. CDR3 size: 14 residues.

This chain joins TRBV20-1 and TRBJ2-5. There are 15 residues in the CDR3. The germline V gene encodes CDR1 DFQATT and CDR2 SNEGSKA (reference sequence). The chain's CDR3 is CSARDPSRSTETQYF.

The chain employs TRBV29-1 and TRBJ2-2. CDR3 length: 12 amino acids. Germline-derived CDR1 and CDR2 are SQVTM and ANQGSEA. The CDR3 reads CSVDQPTGELFF.

The chain is built from TRBV3-1 and TRBJ2-5; the TCRdb D gene call, TRBD2, has no DNA to confirm it. The CDR3 is 14 residues long. The V gene's germline CDR1 is LGHDT and CDR2 YNNKEL (reference sequence). CDR3 in amino acids: CASSQDRRITTQYF.

This chain uses TRBV6-2 or TRBV6-3 with TRBJ2-5. The CDR3 consists of 11 residues. CDR1 and CDR2 from the germline V gene are MNHEY and SVGEGT. The CDR3 protein is CASSEAGTQYF.